This T cell receptor beta chain was obtained from a study of identical twins. Whole-study findings and limits: Out-of-frame alpha sequences common to twins exhibited a surplus of low generation probability.

Looked up from germline, CDR1 is DFQATT and CDR2 is SNEGSKA (reference sequence). CDR3 length: 15 amino acids. V trimming: 2 bases; J trimming: 2 bases; junction bases outside the gene matches: 7. This clonotype was counted a few times. The antigen is not known. MiXCR, applied by TCRdb to the 5' RACE reads, yields one record per CDR3 protein. The sample lists some 690,000 distinct CDR3 sequences; less than 25% were seen once. This same sample was also part of a study on T cells expressing NK-cell markers. That study adds: Of eight sequenced donors, seven were HCMV-seropositive and one HCMV-seronegative. A range of about 1.0-8% of CD8+ T cells consisted of dominant NKG2C+ clonotypes in six donors. These same clonotypes (in several donors) also led the CD3+CD56-NKG2C+ fraction.

The sequence came from a woman aged 18-29 years in good health. Sequencing was done on a sample of PBMCs. The chain links TRBV20-1 to TRBJ2-3; TRBD2 matches 7 bases. The CDR3 reads CSARRVAGYTDTQYF. In nucleotides, the CDR3 is TGCAGTGCTAGAAGGGTAGCGGGCTACACAGATACGCAGTATTTT.